The sequence of this T cell receptor beta chain was determined in a study of cytomegalovirus exposure and HLA in healthy donors. The PCR was carried out with 60 Vbeta primers and 13 Jbeta primers. TCRdb keeps only in-frame clones here, not all; method: immunoSEQ multiplex PCR. The sample holds 120,000 or so clones, around 75% seen once. As to this clone: Its cognate antigen is unknown.

CDR3 length: 16 residues. Trimming at V came to 5 bases and at J to 2 bases, leaving 12 bases not matched to a gene. Germline CDR1 reads GTSNPN; CDR2 reads SVGIG (reference sequence). Overall study results and limits: A link between a missense DCLRE1C variant and TCR beta V- and J-gene trimming emerged from a later analysis.

V is TRBV30 and J is TRBJ2-3; TRBD2 aligns across 8 bases. The source material was PBMCs. The clonotype comes from a woman aged 45 to 65 in good health and CMV-seropositive. The CDR3 sequence is CAWVKPSGQLTDTQYF. The DNA of the CDR3 is TGTGCCTGGGTTAAACCTAGCGGGCAACTCACAGATACGCAGTATTTT.